This T cell receptor (beta chain) was retrieved from a study of OX40 agonist ivuxolimab in advanced cancers. Study-wide context: Given to patients was ivuxolimab, an agonistic anti-OX40 (CD134) antibody.

General study findings and limits: Researchers did not establish what antigens the expanded peripheral T cells target. At doses 0.1 to 3.0 mg/kg, CD4+ and CD8+ clones expanded.

To note about this clone: The antigen is not known.

Some clones are missing from TCRdb's copy, which holds only in-frame ones; the method was immunoSEQ multiplex PCR. Counted here are 40,000 to 60,000 clones, less than 85% occurring once; the ten biggest clones make up around 20%. CDR1 and CDR2 (germline): SGHTA, FQGTGA. Trimming at V came to 4 bases and at J to 7 bases, leaving 8 bases not matched to a gene. The CDR3 totals 16 residues. The sequences come from CD4+ or CD8+ T cells sorted from blood, collected in a trial of the OX40 agonist ivuxolimab. This chain connects TRBV7-3 to TRBJ2-1; 12 bases agree with TRBD2. The receptor was derived from an adult with an advanced solid tumor such as melanoma, head and neck, liver or kidney cancer. The CDR3 is CASSSPLAGGRNEQFF. The CDR3 region has the DNA TGTGCCAGCAGCTCCCCCCTAGCGGGGGGGCGAAATGAGCAGTTCTTC.